This T cell receptor beta chain was retrieved from a study of regulatory dendritic cells for organ transplantation. Across the whole study: On day 6, the dendritic cells were exposed to LPS.

As to this clone: Antigen specificity is unknown.

Findings and limits, study-wide: Among resting subsets, memory CD8+ cells contained the most alloreactive clonotypes. Naive T cells showed high diversity, memory cells less, memory CD8+ least.

Sequencing was performed with immunoSEQ multiplex PCR; in TCRdb, only in-frame clones are kept and a portion is missing. The sample includes around 20,000 clones, 75% to 90% of them seen just once. Per the germline V gene, CDR1 is SNHLY and CDR2 is FYNNEI. The CDR3 has 11 amino acids. Trimming removed 5 bases from V and 9 bases from J; junction bases left unmatched: 1. Sorted subsets were CFSE-labeled and cultured approximately 5 days with allogeneic dendritic cells. CD4+ or CD8+ T cells were sorted as naive CD45RA+ or memory CD45RO+. The genes are TRBV2 and TRBJ2-1, with 7 bases aligning to TRBD2. Sequencing was carried out using naive CD4+ T cells from blood cultured with regulatory dendritic cells. As to subset: CD45RA+ naive T cells. The TCR sequence derives from a human donor in good health. In DNA, the CDR3 is TGTGCCAGCAGTTCTAGCGGTGAGCAGTTCTTC. This translates into CASSSSGEQFF.